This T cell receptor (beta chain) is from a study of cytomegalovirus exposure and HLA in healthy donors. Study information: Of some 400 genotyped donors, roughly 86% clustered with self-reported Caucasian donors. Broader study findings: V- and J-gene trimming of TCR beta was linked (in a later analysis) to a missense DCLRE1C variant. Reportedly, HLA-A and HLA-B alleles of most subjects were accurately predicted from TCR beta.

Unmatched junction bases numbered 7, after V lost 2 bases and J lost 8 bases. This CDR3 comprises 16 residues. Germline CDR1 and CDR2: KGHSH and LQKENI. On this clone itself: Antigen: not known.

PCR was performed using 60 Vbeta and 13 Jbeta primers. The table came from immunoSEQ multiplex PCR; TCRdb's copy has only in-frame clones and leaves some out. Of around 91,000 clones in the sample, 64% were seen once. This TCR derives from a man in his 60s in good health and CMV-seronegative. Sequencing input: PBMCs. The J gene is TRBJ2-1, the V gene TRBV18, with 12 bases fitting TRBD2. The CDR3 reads CASSPGLAGSIDEQFF. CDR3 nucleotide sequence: TGTGCCAGCTCACCAGGACTAGCGGGATCGATCGATGAGCAGTTCTTC.